The 14 T cell receptor beta chains below come from one sample, sequenced in a study of beta chain features in type 1 diabetes. As every portion of the isolated RNA was reverse transcribed, the sequencing read expressed TCRB transcripts. Data came from immunoSEQ multiplex PCR; TCRdb stores just in-frame clones and leaves some out. This sample has 300,000 to 400,000 clones, with about 10% found just once. Findings of the study overall: Significant though moderate, a shortening of TCRB CDR3s appeared in all four CD4+ subsets of Type 1 diabetes patients.

These receptors are not linked to any known antigen. Sequences were obtained from central memory CD4+ T cells from blood. The receptor source for this set is a man aged 25 to 40 with type 1 diabetes.

The chain carries TRBV13 and TRBJ1-4, with D tentatively TRBD1 (6 bases). The CDR3 is 15 residues long. Per germline, CDR1 PRHDT and CDR2 FYEKMQ (reference sequence). The V end was cut by 3 bases, the J end by 4 bases, with 12 bases between. CDR3: CASSFVTGFNEKLFF. The CDR3 DNA follows: TGTGCCAGCAGCTTCGTGACAGGCTTTAATGAAAAACTGTTTTTT.

As for this clone: This sample also contains other DNA sequences that code for the same CDR3. The chain is built from TRBV27 and TRBJ2-5, with D perhaps assigned TRBD1 or TRBD2 (5 bases each). V lost 6 bases to trimming and J lost 5 bases, with 16 bases between them. Per the germline V gene, CDR1 is MNHEY and CDR2 is SMNVEV (reference sequence). This CDR3 spans 14 amino acids. In nucleotides, the CDR3 is TGTGCCAGCAGCAGAGGGGTACGAGGGGAGACCCAGTACTTC. This gives the protein CASSRGVRGETQYF.

A few counts support this clone. The chain carries TRBV7-2 and TRBJ1-1; D is unresolved. Trimming shortened V by 4 bases and J by 0 bases, and 6 bases separated the two germline ends. There are 13 residues in the CDR3. Germline assignment: CDR1 SGHTA and CDR2 FQGNSA. CDR3: CASSWQMNTEAFF. As DNA, the CDR3 is TGTGCCAGCAGCTGGCAGATGAACACTGAAGCTTTCTTT.

The chain couples TRBV5-1 to TRBJ2-7; TRBD1 is a possible D gene (7 bases). Trimming took off 7 bases at V and 5 bases at J, with 13 bases between the two ends. Germline CDR1 reads SGHRS; CDR2 reads YFSETQ. The CDR3 is made up of 12 amino acids. CDR3 region: CASGRGADEQYF. CDR3 in DNA: TGCGCCAGCGGCAGGGGGGCTGACGAGCAGTACTTC.

Only a few counts were recorded for this clone. The V call is TRBV5-1, the J call TRBJ2-2; the D is unclear. Trimming took off 2 bases at V and 0 bases at J, with 14 bases between the two ends. The CDR3 extends over 17 amino acids. CDR1 is SGHRS and CDR2 is YFSETQ in the germline V gene. CDR3 in amino acids: CASSFGKTEANTGELFF. As DNA, the CDR3 is TGCGCCAGCAGCTTTGGCAAGACCGAAGCGAACACCGGGGAGCTGTTTTTT.

The rearrangement links TRBV6-5 to TRBJ1-4; tentative D call: TRBD1 (5 bases). From germline, CDR1 is MNHEY and CDR2 SVGAGI. CDR3 length: 12 amino acids. Trimming took off 8 bases at V and 5 bases at J, with 9 bases between the two ends. CDR3 loop: CASRWTNEKLFF. The DNA of the CDR3 is TGTGCCAGCCGATGGACAAATGAAAAACTGTTTTTT.

This clone has just a few counts. The chain is built from TRBV19 and TRBJ1-4; 7 bases fit TRBD1. This CDR3 has 12 residues. CDR1 is LNHDA and CDR2 is SQIVND in the germline V gene (reference sequence). The CDR3 region has the DNA TGTGGGACAAGACAGGGATCGGAAAAACTGTTTTTT. Encoded protein: CGTRQGSEKLFF.

The rearrangement links TRBV6-5 to TRBJ2-1; TRBD2 is a possible D gene (5 bases). CDR1 is MNHEY, CDR2 SVGAGI, per germline. The CDR3 spans 15 residues. Trimming left V 0 bases short and J 3 bases short, with 9 bases between. CDR3 DNA sequence: TGTGCCAGCAGTTACTCGCCGGGAAACTACAATGAGCAGTTCTTC. Its protein product is CASSYSPGNYNEQFF.

V gene TRBV9 combines with J gene TRBJ2-3, with 9 nucleotides matching TRBD1. V lost 2 bases, J lost 3 bases, and 4 bases stayed unmatched. Germline-derived CDR1 and CDR2 are SGDLS and YYNGEE. The CDR3 covers 15 residues. CDR3 nucleotide sequence: TGTGCCAGCAGCGTCCGACAGGGGGGGACAGATACGCAGTATTTT. It specifies CASSVRQGGTDTQYF.

V gene TRBV5-1 combines with J gene TRBJ2-1; tentatively, D is TRBD2 (6 bases). V was trimmed by 3 bases and J by 8 bases, leaving 18 bases between them. The CDR3 has 15 residues. Per the germline V gene, CDR1 is SGHRS and CDR2 is YFSETQ. CDR3 bases: TGCGCCAGCAGCTGGGGCCTGTACGGGAGCGATGAGCAGTTCTTC. Translated, it gives CASSWGLYGSDEQFF.

This clone was seen more than once but under ten times. A junction end diverges from the germline sequence, so it may reflect a read error. The V and J genes are TRBV10-3 and TRBJ2-2, with D possibly being TRBD1 (6 bases). Per germline, CDR1 ENHRY and CDR2 SYGVKD. This CDR3 is built from 11 residues. The CDR3 loop is CAVRGSGELFF. CDR3 nucleotides: TGTGCCGTCAGGGGTAGCGGGGAGCTGTTTTTT.

This clone was counted between two and nine times. V and J are TRBV28 and TRBJ2-1; TRBD1 aligns across 8 bases. J lost 7 bases, V lost 5 bases, and 16 bases had no gene match. Per the germline V gene, CDR1 is MDHEN and CDR2 is SYDVKM. The CDR3 runs 17 residues. The CDR3 sequence: CASSHGTGRPRGNEQFF. In DNA, the CDR3 is TGTGCCAGCAGTCACGGGACAGGTCGACCAAGGGGGAATGAGCAGTTCTTC. Full variable domain (missing parts from reference TRBV28 and TRBJ2-1): DVKVTQSSRYLVKRTGEKVFLECVQDMDHENMFWYRQDPGLGLRLIYFSYDVKMKEKGDIPEGYSVSREKKERFSLILESASTNQTSMYLCASSHGTGRPRGNEQFFGPGTRLTVL.

The V and J genes are TRBV27 and TRBJ1-2; a possible D gene is TRBD1 (6 bases). The V gene lost 5 bases and the J gene lost 8 bases, with 24 bases spanning the gap. This CDR3 contains 16 residues. Germline lookup yields CDR1 MNHEY and CDR2 SMNVEV (reference sequence). The CDR3 nucleotides read TGTGCCAGCAGTCTATGGGCCCTAGGTGGGGGCGCCGGCTACACCTTC. As protein: CASSLWALGGGAGYTF.

This clone showed up just a few times. This sequence joins TRBV4-2 and TRBJ2-3, with 9 bases lining up with TRBD2. In germline, CDR1 is LGHNA, CDR2 YNFKEQ. This CDR3 has 17 amino acids. V gave up 4 bases and J gave up 3 bases; unmatched junction bases: 11. CDR3 coding DNA: TGTGCCAGCAGCCCCGGTATAGCGGGAGCGAGGACAGATACGCAGTATTTT. Translating gives CASSPGIAGARTDTQYF.